This TCR beta chain was observed in a study of cytomegalovirus exposure and HLA in healthy donors. About the study: The roughly 110 validation repertoires were reported in a later analysis to have been generated on the same platform as the approximately 700 first-cohort repertoires. General study results and limits: In vitro testing confirmed a few CMV-associated chains as specific for CMV antigens. Some TCR beta chains (approximately 180 of them) were listed as cytomegalovirus-associated.

The repertoire was sequenced with immunoSEQ multiplex PCR; TCRdb's copy has only in-frame clones and lacks some. The table has under 400,000 clones, 86% seen once. The length of the CDR3 is 15 residues. Germline V gives CDR1 SEHNR, CDR2 FQNEAQ (reference sequence). Trimming cost V 4 bases and J 8 bases, with 20 bases left between them. In the case of this clone: The antigen remains undetermined.

The V call is TRBV7-9, the J call TRBJ1-2; D is possibly TRBD1 (6 bases). This sequence originates from a woman younger than 35 in good health and CMV-seronegative. The specimen was PBMCs. CDR3 bases: TGTGCCAGCAGCTATGACGGGACAACCAATGCAGGCTACACCTTC. Translated: CASSYDGTTNAGYTF.